What follows is one T cell receptor (beta chain) and its context. Its antigen is still unknown. This CDR3 is built from 13 residues. The germline CDR1 and CDR2 sequences are SEHNR and FQNEAQ (reference sequence). It was negative magnetic separation that enriched the total CD8+ T cells. The data belong to a study of human CD8 memory T cell subsets. Broader study findings: Estimates that used Chao1 suggested higher diversity in stem-like memory T cells than in precursor exhausted T cells. Of all T cell receptor chains, just the beta chains were sequenced in this study. Effector memory cells lacked the similarly high diversity that stem-like memory and precursor exhausted T cells had.

UMI-labeled 5' RACE produced the TCR beta libraries. TCRdb derives one entry per CDR3 protein from the 5' RACE reads, leaving out DNA. This table lists roughly 16,000 distinct CDR3 sequences. This clonotype was obtained from a human donor in good health. The sequenced sample consisted of CD8+ stem-like memory T cells (TSCM and TCM) sorted from PBMCs. As to subset: stem-like memory CD8 T cells (TSTEM), CCR7+ PD-1- TIGIT-. The rearrangement uses TRBV7-9 and TRBJ2-7. The CDR3 here is CASGRGGSYEQYF.